This T cell receptor beta chain appears in the sequencing data of a study of T cell responses to AZD1222 COVID-19 vaccine. CDR1 SNHLY and CDR2 FYNNEI come from the germline V gene. V lost 4 bases and J lost 7, with 23 bases in between. The CDR3 has 16 amino acids. A word on this clone: Its target is not known.

Study-wide results and limits: At study baseline, merely five or six AZD1222 recipients were seropositive.

The data were produced by immunoSEQ multiplex PCR, yet TCRdb's version contains in-frame clones alone and is incomplete. Here the sample spans roughly 40,000 clones, 88% being singletons. The sample consisted of peripheral blood, taken 28 days after the second dose of the MenACWY control vaccine. The chain combines TRBV2 with TRBJ2-7; weak D call: TRBD1 (7 bases). This clonotype originated in an adult who received the MenACWY meningococcal vaccine as a control. The CDR3 loop is CASSGVYRGGLGEQYF. CDR3 nucleotide sequence: TGTGCCAGCAGTGGTGTTTACAGGGGAGGACTGGGGGAGCAGTACTTC.